The 27 T cell receptor beta chains below were found in one sample sequenced in a study of T cells in Graves' hyperthyroidism and ophthalmopathy. Amplified TCR beta CDR3 regions came from RNA transcripts. With the HTBI primer set, the TCR CDR3 went through a first round of RT-PCR. TCRdb used MiXCR to reprocess the multiplex PCR reads, holding one entry per CDR3 protein. The table shows a few hundred thousand distinct CDR3 sequences, with approximately 15% occurring only once. The specimen sequenced was blood. The source is a man aged 25 to 40 with Graves' hyperthyroidism that later progressed to Graves' ophthalmopathy.

This clonotype showed up many times. This chain uses TRBV10-3 with TRBJ1-2, with D possibly TRBD1 on 5 matching bases. Trimming pared 2 bases from V and 8 bases from J, leaving 18 bases between. Germline V gives CDR1 ENHRY, CDR2 SYGVKD. The CDR3 covers 15 residues. The DNA of the CDR3 is TGTGCCATCAGTGAGGCGTTCGAATCAGGGAACGGCTACACCTTC. Amino acid sequence: CAISEAFESGNGYTF.

This clonotype was counted between two and nine times. An end of the junction differs from the germline gene, which may be a read error. The chain uses TRBV7-8 and TRBJ2-3; 9 positions match TRBD2. This CDR3 has 16 amino acids. Germline CDR1 reads SGHVS; CDR2 reads FQNEAQ. DNA for the CDR3: TGTGCCAGCAGCTTAGAGGCGGGGGGGAACACAGATGCGCAGTATTTT. This codes for CASSLEAGGNTDAQYF.

This clonotype was found many times. The rearrangement links TRBV7-9 to TRBJ1-2; a weak D match, TRBD1 (6 bases). Germline V gene data show CDR1 as SEHNR and CDR2 as FQNEAQ (reference sequence). The CDR3 covers 14 residues. V was trimmed by 6 bases and J by 8 bases, leaving 19 bases between them. The CDR3 DNA reads as TGTGCCAGCAGTGCCCGGAGGGGGGCTGAAGGCTACACCTTC. Translation gives CASSARRGAEGYTF.

The chain employs TRBV19 and TRBJ1-6; D remains unclear. CDR1 is LNHDA, CDR2 SQIVND, per germline (reference sequence). This CDR3 has 14 amino acids. V was trimmed by 7 bases and J by 5 bases, leaving 12 bases between them. The CDR3 here is CASNLGVDNSPLHF. The CDR3 DNA sequence: TGTGCCAGTAATTTGGGTGTGGATAATTCACCCCTCCACTTT. The variable domain in full, completed from reference TRBV19 and TRBJ1-6, reads DGGITQSPKYLFRKEGQNVTLSCEQNLNHDAMYWYRQDPGQGLRLIYYSQIVNDFQKGDIAEGYSVSREKKESFPLTVTSAQKNPTAFYLCASNLGVDNSPLHFGNGTRLTVT.

The rearrangement joins TRBV20-1 to TRBJ1-5, with D possibly TRBD1 on 6 matching bases. V was cut by 6 bases and J by 1 base, with 13 bases left in between. Per the germline V gene, CDR1 is DFQATT and CDR2 is SNEGSKA (reference sequence). The CDR3 has 14 residues. CDR3 DNA: TGCAGTGCGGGTAGGGGGTTAAGCAATCAGCCCCAGCATTTT. Its protein is CSAGRGLSNQPQHF.

Ten or more counts support this clonotype. The CDR3 nucleotides read TGTGCCAGCAGGGCACCGAACACTGAAGCTTTCTTT. Translating it yields CASRAPNTEAFF. This chain joins TRBV28 and TRBJ1-1, with D uncertain. Per germline, CDR1 MDHEN and CDR2 SYDVKM. The CDR3 length is 12 residues. V was clipped by 6 bases and J by 1 base, with 6 bases between them.

The chain links TRBV6-1 to TRBJ2-1; 11 bases match TRBD1. This CDR3 is 17 amino acids long. The V gene's germline CDR1 is MNHNS and CDR2 SASEGT. The V segment lost 4 bases and the J segment 2 bases; nucleotides outside the gene matches: 7. CDR3 protein: CASSVGWTGGPYNEQFF. DNA for the CDR3: TGTGCCAGCAGTGTCGGGTGGACAGGGGGCCCCTACAATGAGCAGTTCTTC.

This clonotype occurred a few times. The CDR3 DNA follows: TGCGCCAGCGATGACAGGGGGCGAAGGAACTCCTACGAGCAGTACTTC. Translating it yields CASDDRGRRNSYEQYF. The V gene is TRBV10-2, the J gene TRBJ2-7; 10 bases map to TRBD1. The germline V gene encodes CDR1 WSHSY and CDR2 SAAADI. Losses at the gene ends were 8 bases for V and 0 bases for J; bases not matched to a gene: 10. This CDR3 has 16 residues.

V and J are TRBV28 and TRBJ2-3; the D is unclear. Germline V gene sequence: CDR1 MDHEN, CDR2 SYDVKM. The CDR3 is 12 residues long. The germline V and J ends were trimmed by 7 bases and 0 bases, with 5 bases remaining between them. CDR3 nucleotide sequence: TGTGCCAGCACAACTAGCACAGATACGCAGTATTTT. Encoded protein: CASTTSTDTQYF.

This clonotype has ten or more counts. V is TRBV6-6 and J is TRBJ1-5; a weak D match, TRBD1 (5 bases). The CDR3 runs 17 residues. V shed 0 bases and J shed 3 bases, with 15 bases lying between them. Germline values: CDR1 MNHNY, CDR2 SVGAGI (reference sequence). The DNA of the CDR3 is TGTGCCAGCAGTTACTCGGTGGGGGAGTGGGACAATCAGCCCCAGCATTTT. It specifies CASSYSVGEWDNQPQHF.

This clonotype was counted many times. The chain has TRBV27 and TRBJ1-2, with unresolved D. CDR3 size: 13 residues. Germline loops: CDR1 MNHEY, CDR2 SMNVEV (reference sequence). V was pared by 3 bases and J by 2 bases, with 7 bases between. The chain's CDR3 is CASSFRQNYGYTF. As DNA, the CDR3 is TGTGCCAGCAGTTTTCGGCAGAACTATGGCTACACCTTC.

This clonotype was observed many times. V gene TRBV2 combines with J gene TRBJ2-3; possibly TRBD1 for D (5 bases). V shed 10 bases and J shed 3 bases, with 17 bases lying between them. The CDR3 totals 14 residues. The germline V gene has CDR1 SNHLY and CDR2 FYNNEI. CDR3 protein: CATEPGIGTDTQYF. Here the CDR3 DNA reads TGTGCCACAGAACCAGGGATAGGAACAGATACGCAGTATTTT.

This clonotype was counted ten times or more. The chain has TRBV28 and TRBJ1-5; possible D gene TRBD1, 5 bases. With 3 bases removed from V and 5 bases from J, the gap between germline ends came to 17 bases. The CDR3 is 16 residues long. Germline V lookup: CDR1 MDHEN, CDR2 SYDVKM. CDR3 amino acids: CASSFAGLTGDQPQHF. CDR3 coding DNA: TGTGCCAGCAGTTTTGCTGGACTTACAGGCGATCAGCCCCAGCATTTT.

This clonotype was counted once. The V and J genes are TRBV20-1 and TRBJ1-6; the D is unclear. Looked up from germline, CDR1 is DFQATT and CDR2 is SNEGSKA (reference sequence). This CDR3 comprises 14 residues. V was cut by 4 bases and J by 10 bases, with 17 bases left in between. The CDR3 DNA sequence: TGCAGTGCTAAAACTGGGCACAACCAGTCACCCCTCCACTTT. It encodes CSAKTGHNQSPLHF.

This clonotype was found a few times. The chain combines TRBV20-1 with TRBJ1-4; D uncertain. Trimming cost V 1 base and J 0 bases, with 15 bases left between them. The CDR3 extends over 17 amino acids. Germline V CDR1 and CDR2: DFQATT, SNEGSKA (reference sequence). CDR3 sequence: CSARARIGISTNEKLFF. The CDR3 nucleotides read TGCAGTGCTAGAGCTAGAATAGGGATATCAACTAATGAAAAACTGTTTTTT.

This clonotype was seen many times. The V call is TRBV7-7, the J call TRBJ1-1, with D unresolved. The CDR3 totals 14 residues. The V end was cut by 0 bases, the J end by 6 bases, with 11 bases between. CDR1 is SSHAT and CDR2 is FNYEAQ in the germline V gene (reference sequence). As DNA, the CDR3 is TGTGCCAGCAGCTTAGCCACGGTTTTGTCTGAAGCTTTCTTT. Its protein is CASSLATVLSEAFF.

The chain carries TRBV7-2 and TRBJ1-6; D may be TRBD1 (5 bases). The CDR3 has 19 amino acids. Germline V CDR1 and CDR2: SGHTA, FQGNSA. V was trimmed by 2 bases and J by 5 bases, leaving 22 bases between them. CDR3 loop: CASSLTPQGFRENNSPLHF. The DNA of the CDR3 is TGTGCCAGCAGCTTAACACCTCAGGGCTTTCGGGAGAATAATTCACCCCTCCACTTT.

This clonotype was observed at least ten times. This sequence joins TRBV12-3 or TRBV12-4 and TRBJ1-5; D gene uncertain. V was trimmed by 2 bases and J by 0 bases, leaving 17 bases between them. The CDR3 spans 18 residues. The DNA for the CDR3 is TGTGCCAGCAGTTTATTTGCCCCCTGGGTAGATAGCAATCAGCCCCAGCATTTT. It translates to CASSLFAPWVDSNQPQHF.

This clonotype was observed a handful of times. The chain combines TRBV29-1 with TRBJ2-1; possibly TRBD2 for D (5 bases). V lost 4 bases to trimming and J lost 3 bases, with 10 bases between them. This CDR3 is 13 amino acids long. The germline V gene encodes CDR1 SQVTM and CDR2 ANQGSEA. CDR3 sequence: CSVAGLIYNEQFF. In nucleotides, the CDR3 is TGCAGCGTTGCAGGACTCATCTACAATGAGCAGTTCTTC.

The sample holds many counts of this clonotype. This chain links TRBV30 with TRBJ1-4; 7 bases align to TRBD1. V was clipped by 4 bases and J by 8 bases; unmatched bases: 13. Germline values: CDR1 GTSNPN, CDR2 SVGIG (reference sequence). CDR3 length: 15 residues. CDR3 protein: CAWTRRDRRLEKLFF. The CDR3 region has the DNA TGTGCCTGGACCCGCCGGGACAGAAGACTCGAAAAACTGTTTTTT.

This clonotype was picked up many times. The V gene is TRBV5-6, the J gene TRBJ2-1; D unresolved. The CDR3 has 13 amino acids. V shed 2 bases and J shed 6 bases, with 9 bases lying between them. Germline V CDR1 and CDR2: SGHDT, YYEEEE. The CDR3 coding sequence is TGTGCCAGCAGCTTCCCACATATCAATGAGCAGTTCTTC. This translates into CASSFPHINEQFF.

The chain recombines TRBV4-1 with TRBJ1-5, with a tentative D call TRBD1 (5 bases). V gave up 1 base and J gave up 0 bases, with 13 bases separating them. The CDR3 spans 17 residues. In germline, CDR1 is MGHRA, CDR2 YSYEKL. The CDR3 here is CASSQALWGDSNQPQHF. The CDR3 region has the DNA TGCGCCAGCAGCCAAGCGTTATGGGGGGATAGCAATCAGCCCCAGCATTTT.

The CDR3 sequence is CASSGKRGGQYTQYF. The CDR3 DNA is TGTGCCAGCAGTGGCAAGCGGGGGGGCCAGTATACGCAGTATTTT. The V call is TRBV2, the J call TRBJ2-3; 10 nucleotides align to TRBD2. This CDR3 has 15 amino acids. Losses at the gene ends were 4 bases for V and 7 bases for J; bases not matched to a gene: 8. Germline assignment: CDR1 SNHLY and CDR2 FYNNEI.

This clonotype was observed many times. This chain uses TRBV24-1 with TRBJ2-1; TRBD2 matches at 13 bases. The CDR3 is made up of 20 amino acids. The trim removed 3 bases at V and 0 bases at J, leaving 10 bases unmatched. CDR1 KGHDR and CDR2 SFDVKD come from the germline V gene. CDR3 nucleotide sequence: TGTGCCACCAGTGATGCCATCGGGACTAGCGGGGCAAGCTCCTACAATGAGCAGTTCTTC. Translating gives CATSDAIGTSGASSYNEQFF.

The sample holds many counts of this clonotype. The J gene is TRBJ2-5, the V gene TRBV2; 10 bases fit TRBD2. Germline V gene sequence: CDR1 SNHLY, CDR2 FYNNEI. The CDR3 is made up of 14 amino acids. The ends lost 6 bases at V and 5 bases at J; junction bases unmatched: 6. CDR3 protein: CASRSGGAFETQYF. The CDR3 DNA is TGTGCCAGCAGGAGCGGGGGGGCCTTTGAGACCCAGTACTTC.

The genes are TRBV4-1 and TRBJ1-1, with a weak D call TRBD1 (6 bases). V lost 1 base and J lost 1, with 7 bases in between. The CDR3 spans 14 residues. Germline CDR1 MGHRA, CDR2 YSYEKL. The CDR3 DNA is TGCGCCAGCAGCCAAGCGGGACAGAACACTGAAGCTTTCTTT. Its translation is CASSQAGQNTEAFF.

This clonotype showed up just a few times. This CDR3 is CSVELGTPGYTF. In nucleotides, the CDR3 is TGCAGCGTTGAACTGGGAACACCTGGCTACACCTTC. The chain is built from TRBV29-1 and TRBJ1-2; D call uncertain. This CDR3 spans 12 amino acids. Germline values: CDR1 SQVTM, CDR2 ANQGSEA. V lost 2 bases, J lost 7 bases, and 11 bases lay in between.